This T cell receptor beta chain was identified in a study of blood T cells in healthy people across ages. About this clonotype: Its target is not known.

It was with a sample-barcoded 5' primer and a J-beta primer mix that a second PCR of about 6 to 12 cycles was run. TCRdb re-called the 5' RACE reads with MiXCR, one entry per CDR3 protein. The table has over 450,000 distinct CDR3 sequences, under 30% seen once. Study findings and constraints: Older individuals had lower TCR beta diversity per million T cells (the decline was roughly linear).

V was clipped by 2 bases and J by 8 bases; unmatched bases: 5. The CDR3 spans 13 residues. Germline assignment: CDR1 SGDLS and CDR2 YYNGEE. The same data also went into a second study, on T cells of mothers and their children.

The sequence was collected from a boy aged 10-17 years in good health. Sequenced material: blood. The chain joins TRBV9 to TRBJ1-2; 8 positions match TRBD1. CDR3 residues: CASSVEDRVGYTF. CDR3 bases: TGTGCCAGCAGCGTCGAGGACAGGGTGGGCTACACCTTC.